These T cell receptor beta chains were read from a single sample in a study of PD-1 blockade in classical Hodgkin lymphoma. Sequencing was performed with immunoSEQ multiplex PCR; in TCRdb, only in-frame clones are kept and a portion is missing. The sample has around 30,000 clones, 91% seen once. The sequenced sample was peripheral blood mononuclear cells (PBMCs). These receptors were collected from a human donor with classical Hodgkin lymphoma. The CDR3 runs from the conserved cysteine through the conserved F or W. D genes are given only for firm matches. Not every row has a clone size; where given, it reads once, few, many or a size class.

d_gene,j_gene,v_gene,abundance,CDR3aa,CDR3nt
.,TRBJ2-5,TRBV29-1,.,CSAGRLLDKETQYF,TGCAGCGCTGGGAGGTTGCTTGACAAAGAGACCCAGTACTTC
.,TRBJ2-3,TRBV4-3,.,CASSQDIMPGHTQYF,TGCGCCAGCAGCCAAGATATTATGCCAGGGCATACGCAGTATTTT
.,TRBJ2-3,TRBV29-1,.,CSTRGDNTDTQYF,TGCAGCACCCGCGGGGACAACACAGATACGCAGTATTTT
.,TRBJ2-2,TRBV19,.,CASRGPGELFF,TGTGCCAGTCGGGGGCCCGGGGAGCTGTTTTTT
.,TRBJ1-5,TRBV28,.,CASSLFPGRQPQHF,TGTGCCAGCAGTTTATTTCCAGGGCGTCAGCCCCAGCATTTT
.,TRBJ2-7,TRBV7-9,.,CASSLDGGPRDEQYF,TGTGCCAGCAGCTTAGATGGCGGCCCTCGGGACGAGCAGTACTTC
.,TRBJ2-3,TRBV7-2,.,CASSPLADTQYF,TGTGCCAGCAGCCCCTTGGCAGATACGCAGTATTTT
TRBD1,TRBJ1-1,TRBV10-3,.,CAISERTGVNTEAFF,TGTGCCATCAGTGAGCGGACAGGGGTGAACACTGAAGCTTTCTTT
.,TRBJ1-2,TRBV18,.,CASSPDSQVYGYTF,TGTGCCAGCTCACCGGACTCACAGGTATATGGCTACACCTTC
.,TRBJ2-1,TRBV28,.,CASSLNGQQFF,TGTGCCAGCAGTTTGAACGGCCAGCAGTTCTTC
TRBD1,TRBJ1-3,TRBV7-2,.,CASSLVAGGNTIYF,TGTGCCAGCAGCTTAGTGGCAGGGGGCAACACCATATATTTT
TRBD2,TRBJ2-3,TRBV23-1,.,CASRRGGRPRSQDTDTQYF,TGCGCCAGCAGGAGAGGCGGGAGGCCGCGGAGCCAGGACACAGATACGCAGTATTTT
.,TRBJ1-1,TRBV30,.,CAWSPRGASEAFF,TGTGCCTGGAGTCCTCGGGGAGCCTCCGAAGCTTTCTTT
.,TRBJ2-1,TRBV29-1,.,CSVPRGDRDEQFF,TGCAGCGTTCCCAGGGGAGATAGAGATGAGCAGTTCTTC
.,TRBJ2-3,TRBV19,.,CASSNHWRAGADTQYF,TGTGCCAGTAGTAACCACTGGAGGGCCGGGGCAGATACGCAGTATTTT
.,TRBJ1-4,TRBV7-2,.,CASSLNKGGEKLFF,TGTGCCAGCAGCTTAAACAAGGGAGGAGAAAAACTGTTTTTT
.,TRBJ2-2,TRBV11-2,.,CASSIRTANTGELFF,TGTGCCAGCAGCATCCGGACAGCGAACACCGGGGAGCTGTTTTTT
TRBD1,TRBJ1-4,TRBV5-1,.,CASSLEGADEKLFF,TGCGCCAGCAGCTTGGAGGGGGCAGATGAAAAACTGTTTTTT
TRBD1,TRBJ2-7,TRBV29-1,.,CSVGGTGDSYEQYF,TGCAGCGTTGGAGGGACAGGGGATTCCTACGAGCAGTACTTC
TRBD1,TRBJ2-2,TRBV7-2,.,CASSPRQGEELFF,TGTGCCAGCAGCCCTCGACAGGGAGAGGAGCTGTTTTTT
TRBD2,TRBJ2-1,TRBV7-6,.,CASSLVSGSMNEQFF,TGTGCCAGCAGCTTAGTTAGCGGGAGTATGAATGAGCAGTTCTTC
.,TRBJ1-1,TRBV9,.,CASSASYRVGGTEAFF,TGTGCCAGCAGCGCCAGTTACAGGGTTGGGGGCACTGAAGCTTTCTTT
.,TRBJ2-1,TRBV11-3,.,CASSEGGLEFF,TGTGCCAGCAGCGAAGGGGGTCTTGAGTTCTTC
.,TRBJ2-7,TRBV27,.,CASSRGSAPRGYEQYF,TGTGCCAGCAGTCGGGGGTCCGCGCCCCGGGGCTACGAGCAGTACTTC
.,TRBJ1-4,TRBV7-9,.,CALSGRVNEKLFF,TGTGCCCTTTCGGGCCGAGTTAATGAAAAACTGTTTTTT
.,TRBJ2-5,TRBV2,once,CASRTAGQTQYF,TGTGCCAGCCGTACAGCTGGACAGACCCAGTACTTC
TRBD2,TRBJ2-7,TRBV5-3,.,CARSLALCCTSGSPPSVSFEQYF,TGTGCCAGAAGCTTGGCCCTGTGTTGTACTAGCGGGAGTCCCCCCAGTGTGTCGTTCGAGCAGTACTTC
.,TRBJ2-2,TRBV7-9,.,CASSLVGGWTGELFF,TGTGCCAGCAGCTTAGTCGGTGGTTGGACCGGGGAGCTGTTTTTT
TRBD1,TRBJ1-4,TRBV19,.,CASSIGQGGEKLFF,TGTGCCAGTAGTATCGGACAGGGAGGCGAAAAACTGTTTTTT
.,TRBJ1-2,TRBV6-1,.,CASSEHVQGSVIYGYTF,TGTGCCAGCAGTGAGCACGTACAGGGATCCGTCATCTATGGCTACACCTTC
.,TRBJ2-5,TRBV5-4,.,CASSLKGSETQYF,TGTGCCAGCAGCTTGAAGGGATCAGAGACCCAGTACTTC
.,TRBJ1-4,TRBV9,.,CASSVRENYEKLFF,TGTGCCAGCAGCGTAAGGGAGAATTATGAAAAACTGTTTTTT
.,TRBJ2-1,TRBV11-2,.,CASSLLINEQFF,TGTGCCAGCAGCTTACTAATAAATGAGCAGTTCTTC
.,TRBJ2-5,TRBV28,.,CASKSSPGEQYF,TGTGCCAGCAAGAGCAGCCCAGGGGAGCAGTACTTC
.,TRBJ2-1,TRBV6-6,.,CASSYQVEQFF,TGTGCCAGCAGTTACCAGGTTGAGCAGTTCTTC
.,TRBJ2-2,TRBV30,.,CAWTVNTGELFF,TGTGCCTGGACTGTGAACACCGGGGAGCTGTTTTTT
TRBD2,TRBJ2-7,TRBV10-2,.,CASSGSLAGVGEQYF,TGCGCCAGCAGTGGATCACTAGCGGGAGTAGGCGAGCAGTACTTC
TRBD1,TRBJ1-2,TRBV4-3,.,CASSQDPGQQYGYTF,TGCGCCAGCAGCCAAGATCCGGGACAGCAGTATGGCTACACCTTC
.,TRBJ1-6,TRBV10-1,.,CASSERGEGDPYNSPLHF,TGCGCCAGCAGTGAGAGGGGGGAGGGTGACCCCTATAATTCACCCCTCCACTTT
TRBD1,TRBJ2-5,TRBV13,.,CASSRDRGEETQYF,TGTGCCAGCAGCCGTGACAGGGGAGAAGAGACCCAGTACTTC
TRBD1,TRBJ1-2,TRBV5-1,.,CASSLSVTGGNGYTF,TGCGCCAGCAGCTTGAGCGTGACAGGGGGCAATGGCTACACCTTC
TRBD1,TRBJ1-6,TRBV30,few,CAWSRDSNNSPLHF,TGTGCCTGGAGCCGGGACAGCAACAACTCACCCCTCCACTTT
.,TRBJ1-5,TRBV7-9,.,CASSLGGQPQHF,TGTGCCAGCAGCTTAGGAGGGCAGCCCCAGCATTTT
.,TRBJ2-7,TRBV5-1,once,CASSLGRGEQYF,TGCGCCAGCAGCTTGGGAAGGGGCGAGCAGTACTTC
.,TRBJ1-3,TRBV27,.,CASSLLGSGNTIYF,TGTGCCAGCAGTTTATTGGGCTCTGGAAACACCATATATTTT
.,TRBJ1-2,TRBV9,.,CASSREGPEGYTF,TGTGCCAGCAGCAGGGAGGGGCCGGAGGGCTACACCTTC
TRBD2,TRBJ2-3,TRBV5-1,.,CASSLFSGRSTDTQYF,TGCGCCAGCAGCTTGTTTAGCGGGAGAAGCACAGATACGCAGTATTTT
.,TRBJ2-7,TRBV10-3,.,CAISEVSRYGEYEQYF,TGTGCCATCAGTGAAGTGTCCCGTTATGGGGAATACGAGCAGTACTTC
.,TRBJ1-2,TRBV19,.,CASSWTKNYGYTF,TGTGCCAGTAGTTGGACAAAGAACTATGGCTACACCTTC